This TCR beta chain was sequenced for a study of T cell repertoires in cytomegalovirus infection. At the level of the study: Indicated by public TCR beta signatures were CMV infection and matching HLA type.

TCRdb re-derived calls from the reads in MiXCR, one entry per CDR3 protein. The data hold almost 300,000 distinct CDR3 sequences, with 9.6% observed a single time. Whole-study findings and limits: Summed frequency of public TCR beta families distinguished CMV carriers with the relevant HLA. It was HLA-C-restricted CMV-specific TCR beta clonotypes that dominated the response ex vivo.

Notes on this clonotype: Its antigen is as yet unknown.

Sequenced: PBMCs. The clonotype comes from a human donor in good health (CMV status not recorded). Some clones in this sample may be carry-over from other donors' samples.

The CDR3 protein is CASSSTGISSSPLHF. DNA for the CDR3: TGTGCCAGCAGCTCGACAGGGATATCGTCTTCACCCCTCCACTTT. The chain joins TRBV7-9 to TRBJ1-6, with 7 bases identical to TRBD1. The CDR3 extends over 15 amino acids. The J segment lost 9 bases and the V segment lost 4 bases, leaving 9 bases of the junction unmatched. Germline V gives CDR1 SEHNR, CDR2 FQNEAQ (reference sequence).